Each of the 4 T cell receptor beta chains below was sequenced from the same sample in a study of CD8 T cells in Susac syndrome. Random-hexamer reverse transcription was applied to about 0.45 to 1 ug RNA. One entry per CDR3 protein results from TCRdb running MiXCR on the immunoSEQ multiplex PCR reads. Counted here are fewer than 200,000 distinct CDR3 sequences, 90% to 95% occurring once; the ten biggest clones make up 0.1%. The sequenced sample consisted of CD4+ T cells from PBMCs. These receptors all stem from a human donor in good health.

This rearrangement joins TRBV7-2 to TRBJ2-4; 10 bases align to TRBD1. The CDR3 length is 16 residues. Trimming cost V 5 bases and J 9 bases; bases outside gene matches: 13. From germline, CDR1 is SGHTA and CDR2 FQGNSA. The CDR3 region has the DNA TGTGCCAGCAGCCTCAGCATCGGGACAGGGGACGGCATTCAGTACTTC. It yields the protein CASSLSIGTGDGIQYF.

This chain joins TRBV5-1 and TRBJ2-1, with 9 bases matching TRBD1. The germline gives CDR1 SGHRS, CDR2 YFSETQ. The V and J ends lost 3 bases and 5 bases, in that order; junction bases with no gene match: 3. CDR3 size: 14 residues. The CDR3: CASSSGQGHNEQFF. CDR3 bases: TGCGCCAGCAGCTCGGGACAGGGACACAATGAGCAGTTCTTC.

This chain connects TRBV15 to TRBJ2-3; perhaps TRBD2 as D (6 bases). In germline, CDR1 is LNHNV, CDR2 YYDKDF (reference sequence). With 3 bases removed from V and 9 bases from J, the gap between germline ends came to 19 bases. The CDR3 is made up of 15 amino acids. The CDR3 DNA is TGTGCCACCAGCAGTTTCCGGGACTCGAGTTCGACGCAGTATTTT. This gives the protein CATSSFRDSSSTQYF.

The chain employs TRBV5-6 and TRBJ2-7; no definite D call. Germline CDR1 is SGHDT and CDR2 is YYEEEE. The CDR3 is 12 residues long. V lost 0 bases and J lost 6, with 7 bases in between. CDR3 loop: CASSLVHCEQYV. The CDR3 nucleotides read TGTGCCAGCAGCTTGGTACATTGCGAGCAGTACGTC.